The 11 T cell receptor beta chains in this list originate from one sample, sequenced in a study of blood T cells in healthy people across ages (dated by TCRdb to about 2015). Receptors were amplified or captured by 5' RACE. Sequencing was performed on an Illumina HiSeq 2500. The second PCR ran for roughly 7 to 11 cycles and used a J-beta primer mix along with a sample-barcoded 5' primer. The raw public data were reprocessed by TCRdb itself: fastp quality trimming at Q25, MiXCR clonotype calling, in-frame beta chains only. For every CDR3 protein sequence, its rows merge into one entry that carries the most common genes and DNA. This sample lists 1.2 million to 1.5 million distinct CDR3 sequences; around 55% were detected once. The ten largest clones add up to about 6.3% of the sample. The specimen was blood. These receptors originate from a man in his late teens or twenties in good health.

This chain links TRBV20-1 with TRBJ1-1; 10 bases fit TRBD1. V shed 6 bases, J shed 1 base, and the junction held 11 bases outside the gene matches. The CDR3 spans 16 residues. Germline V lookup: CDR1 DFQATT, CDR2 SNEGSKA (reference sequence). CDR3 region: CSALSGTGATNTEAFF. The CDR3 DNA sequence: TGCAGTGCCCTTTCGGGGACAGGGGCTACGAACACTGAAGCTTTCTTT.

This rearrangement joins TRBV7-6 to TRBJ2-1; perhaps TRBD1 as D (5 bases). Judging by the DNA end, TRBJ2-7 fits better; the J call may be wrong. The CDR3 has 13 residues. Germline loops: CDR1 SGHVS, CDR2 FNYEAQ. In DNA, the CDR3 is TGTGCCAGCAGCGACCAAGGGGCCTACGAGCAGTACTTC. As protein: CASSDQGAYEQYF.

This clonotype has more than one count but fewer than ten. The chain couples TRBV5-1 to TRBJ2-1, with TRBD2 matching 7 bases. V trimming: 0 bases; J trimming: 3 bases; junction bases outside the gene matches: 6. Looked up from germline, CDR1 is SGHRS and CDR2 is YFSETQ. The CDR3 loop spans 16 amino acids. CDR3 loop: CASSLGPSGHYNEQFF. The CDR3, as DNA: TGCGCCAGCAGCTTGGGTCCTAGCGGTCACTACAATGAGCAGTTCTTC.

The CDR3 DNA follows: TGTGCCAGCAGCCAGGGAATCAAGACAGGGGGCCATCGATTGTACACTGAAGCTTTCTTT. Amino acid sequence: CASSQGIKTGGHRLYTEAFF. V gene TRBV3-1 combines with J gene TRBJ1-1; 10 bases are shared with TRBD1. CDR3 length: 20 residues. The germline V gene encodes CDR1 LGHDT and CDR2 YNNKEL (reference sequence). The junction had 19 bases not matched to a gene; V was cut back by 3 bases and J by 3 bases.

A few counts support this clonotype. This rearrangement joins TRBV29-1 to TRBJ2-3, with TRBD2 matching 10 bases. The length of the CDR3 is 14 residues. The germline gives CDR1 SQVTM, CDR2 ANQGSEA. V was clipped by 5 bases and J by 3 bases; unmatched bases: 5. CDR3 DNA sequence: TGCAGCGTTTGGCTAGCGGGGGATACAGATACGCAGTATTTT. Encoded protein: CSVWLAGDTDTQYF.

The CDR3 sequence: CASSFNQPSYEQYF. The CDR3, as DNA: TGTGCCAGCAGTTTTAACCAGCCGTCCTACGAGCAGTACTTC. The V call is TRBV27, the J call TRBJ2-7, with D uncertain. CDR3 length: 14 residues. Trimming stripped 3 bases from V and 1 base from J, with 10 bases between. In germline, CDR1 is MNHEY, CDR2 SMNVEV (reference sequence).

This chain links TRBV6-2 or TRBV6-3 with TRBJ2-4; 10 nucleotides match TRBD2. The end of the DNA fits TRBJ2-5 better, so the J call may be wrong. The CDR3 is 15 amino acids. Germline loops: CDR1 MNHEY, CDR2 SVGEGT. The CDR3 nucleotides read TGTGCCAGCAGTCCCAGCGGGGGGGCCGCTGAGACCCAGTACTTC. This codes for CASSPSGGAAETQYF.

V gene TRBV19 combines with J gene TRBJ2-5; 7 nucleotides agree with TRBD2. The CDR3 totals 14 residues. Per germline, CDR1 LNHDA and CDR2 SQIVND (reference sequence). The junction had 13 bases not matched to a gene; V was cut back by 8 bases and J by 7 bases. The CDR3 loop reads CASGVGRPGGTQYF. CDR3 nucleotides: TGTGCCAGTGGAGTCGGGCGACCGGGAGGGACCCAGTACTTC.

The chain links TRBV6-6 to TRBJ1-4; maybe TRBD1 (5 bases). V was trimmed by 6 bases and J by 6 bases, leaving 17 bases between them. CDR3 length equals 15 residues. From germline, CDR1 is MNHNY and CDR2 SVGAGI (reference sequence). CDR3 protein: CASSSKDTGDEKLFF. DNA for the CDR3: TGTGCCAGCAGCTCAAAGGACACCGGGGATGAAAAACTGTTTTTT.

V is TRBV27 and J is TRBJ1-1, with a possible D match to TRBD1 (5 bases). From germline, CDR1 is MNHEY and CDR2 SMNVEV (reference sequence). The CDR3 is made up of 16 amino acids. V was trimmed by 5 bases and J by 0 bases, leaving 16 bases between them. The DNA of the CDR3 is TGTGCCAGCAGTCCAATACAGGTCGTCATGAACACTGAAGCTTTCTTT. It is translated as CASSPIQVVMNTEAFF.

This clonotype was detected a few times. The chain has TRBV6-5 and TRBJ2-1, with 7 bases aligning to TRBD2. The CDR3 runs to 13 residues. J gave up 4 bases and V 6 bases, and 3 bases lay outside the gene matches. The germline V gene encodes CDR1 MNHEY and CDR2 SVGAGI. CDR3 protein: CASRGTMYNEQFF. CDR3 coding DNA: TGTGCCAGCAGGGGGACTATGTACAATGAGCAGTTCTTC.